This TCR beta chain was obtained from a study of breast tumors, draining lymph nodes, adjacent tissues (dated by TCRdb to 2015 to 2016). Notes on the research overall: The study compared TCR beta repertoires across tumor, adjacent nontumor tissue and axillary lymph nodes from breast cancer patients. The study was designed to assess the relationships and possible T-cell exchange between tumor, surrounding tissue and draining lymph node repertoires in human breast cancer. General study outcomes and caveats: The data were considered consistent with the idea that most tumor T cells come from the lymph node and then expand in tumor tissue. The study presented the conclusion that tumor T cells originate in lymph nodes as consistent with a hypothesis, not as something directly demonstrated. In luminal-like breast cancer, tumor and nontumor tissue repertoires resembled each other significantly more than in basal-like breast cancer. Tumor T-cell repertoires showed less diversity than lymph node repertoires and more diversity than nontumor tissue repertoires, and tumor T-cell repertoires showed preferential V and J gene usage.

As to this clonotype: Which antigen it targets is not known. This may be a read error: a much more frequent sequence differs by one nucleotide. As the CDR3 is not closed by the conserved phenylalanine or tryptophan, this likely results from a read error.

Lymph node samples came from the axillary draining lymph nodes of breast cancer patients. Sequenced on an Illumina HiSeq 2000. TCR beta chain libraries were generated through multiplex PCR amplification. High-throughput sequencing was used to analyze the amplified TCR beta chain products. The public reads were reanalyzed by TCRdb: fastp trimming at Q25, MiXCR alignment, in-frame beta chains only. Merged by CDR3 protein, the rows form single entries marked with the most common genes and DNA. The sample records some 130,000 distinct CDR3 sequences, approximately 20% of which are singletons. Of the sample, about 2.6% is held by the ten largest clones. Per the germline V gene, MDHEN is the CDR1 and SYDVKM is the CDR2. From its first to its last residue, the CDR3 has 14 amino acids. The kept DNA is CDR3 alone, 42 bases in frame from the first base. Trimming accounts for 6 bases at V and 3 bases at J, while the number of junction bases matched to no gene is 5.

This receptor was identified in a female donor with breast cancer. Some clones in this sample may be carry-over from other donors' samples. Sequenced material: axillary lymph node tissue. The sequence links TRBV28 to TRBJ2-5; 9 bases in between match TRBD1. The sequence in DNA is TGTGCCAGCAGAGCGGACAGGGGCGAAGAGACCCAGTACTGC. This encodes CASRADRGEETQYC.